This TCR beta chain was identified during a study of cytomegalovirus exposure and HLA in healthy donors. General observations from the study: Rare TCR sequences predominated, though certain public TCRs were found in many donors. Later analysis suggested links between common viral pathogens and several top significant clusters. Some segments of the V type, notably TRBV6-2 and TRBV6-3, were excluded as indistinguishable.

Regarding this clone: Its antigen remains unknown.

The study ran its PCR with 60 Vbeta and 13 Jbeta primers. Clones were sequenced by immunoSEQ multiplex PCR, and TCRdb holds only the in-frame ones, with some missing. The table includes 140,000 to 150,000 clones, roughly 10% detected once. In germline, CDR1 is LNHDA, CDR2 SQIVND (reference sequence). The CDR3 is made up of 14 amino acids. V dropped 5 bases and J dropped 2; count of bases not matched to a gene: 3. This TCR was recovered from a man aged 50 to 59 in good health and CMV-seronegative. The rearrangement uses TRBV19 and TRBJ2-1, with TRBD1 identical over 7 bases. The specimen was PBMCs. CDR3 coding DNA: TGTGCCAGTAGTCCCGGGACAGCCTACAATGAGCAGTTCTTC. This translates into CASSPGTAYNEQFF.